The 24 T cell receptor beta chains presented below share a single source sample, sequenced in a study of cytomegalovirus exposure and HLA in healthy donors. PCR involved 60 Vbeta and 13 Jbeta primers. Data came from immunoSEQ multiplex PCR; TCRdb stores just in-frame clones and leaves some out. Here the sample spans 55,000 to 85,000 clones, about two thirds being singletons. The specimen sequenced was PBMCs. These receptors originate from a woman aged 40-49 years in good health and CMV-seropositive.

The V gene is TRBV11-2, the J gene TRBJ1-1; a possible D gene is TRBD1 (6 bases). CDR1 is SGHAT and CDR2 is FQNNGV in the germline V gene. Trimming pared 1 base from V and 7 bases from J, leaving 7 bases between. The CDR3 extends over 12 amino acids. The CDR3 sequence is CASSLVRGEAFF. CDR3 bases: TGTGCCAGCAGCTTAGTCAGGGGTGAAGCTTTCTTT. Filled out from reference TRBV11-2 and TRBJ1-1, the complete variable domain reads EAGVAQSPRYKIIEKRQSVAFWCNPISGHATLYWYQQILGQGPKLLIQFQNNGVVDDSQLPKDRFSAERLKGVDSTLKIQPAKLEDSAVYLCASSLVRGEAFFGQGTRLTVV.

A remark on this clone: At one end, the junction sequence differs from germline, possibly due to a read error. CDR3 DNA sequence: TGTTCCAGCAGCTCTCCCTTGTCTGGCTACACCTTC. Translation gives CSSSSPLSGYTF. The chain carries TRBV7-9 and TRBJ1-2, with D unclear. Looked up from germline, CDR1 is SEHNR and CDR2 is FQNEAQ (reference sequence). The CDR3 has 12 amino acids.

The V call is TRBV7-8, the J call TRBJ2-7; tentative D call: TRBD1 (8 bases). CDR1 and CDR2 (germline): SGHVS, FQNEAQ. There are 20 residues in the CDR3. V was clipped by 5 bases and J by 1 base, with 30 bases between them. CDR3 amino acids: CASSLGGQGGGSVRSYEQYF. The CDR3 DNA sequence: TGTGCCAGCAGCCTGGGAGGACAGGGAGGGGGGAGTGTAAGGTCCTACGAGCAGTACTTC.

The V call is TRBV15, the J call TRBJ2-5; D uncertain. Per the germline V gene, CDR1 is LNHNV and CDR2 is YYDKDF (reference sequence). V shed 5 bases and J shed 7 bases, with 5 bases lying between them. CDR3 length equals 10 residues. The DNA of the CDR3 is TGTGCCACCAGCCCTAGGACCCAGTACTTC. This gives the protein CATSPRTQYF.

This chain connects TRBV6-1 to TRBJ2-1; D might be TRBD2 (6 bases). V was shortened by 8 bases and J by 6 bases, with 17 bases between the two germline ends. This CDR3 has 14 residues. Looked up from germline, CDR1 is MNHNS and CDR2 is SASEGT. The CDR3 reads CASLLRGLLNEQFF. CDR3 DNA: TGTGCCAGCCTCCTCCGGGGACTCCTCAATGAGCAGTTCTTC.

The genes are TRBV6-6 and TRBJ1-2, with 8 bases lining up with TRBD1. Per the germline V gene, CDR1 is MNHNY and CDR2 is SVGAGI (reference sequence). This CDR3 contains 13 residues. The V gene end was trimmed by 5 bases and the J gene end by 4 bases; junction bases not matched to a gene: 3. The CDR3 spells CASSPDRAYGYTF. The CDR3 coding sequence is TGTGCCAGCAGTCCGGACAGGGCCTATGGCTACACCTTC.

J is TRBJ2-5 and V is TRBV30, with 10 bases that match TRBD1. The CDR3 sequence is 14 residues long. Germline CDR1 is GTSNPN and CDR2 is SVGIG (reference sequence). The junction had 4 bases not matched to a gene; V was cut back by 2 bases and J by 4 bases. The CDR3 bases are TGTGCCTGGAGTTTGGGGACAGGGGCAGAGACCCAGTACTTC. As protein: CAWSLGTGAETQYF.

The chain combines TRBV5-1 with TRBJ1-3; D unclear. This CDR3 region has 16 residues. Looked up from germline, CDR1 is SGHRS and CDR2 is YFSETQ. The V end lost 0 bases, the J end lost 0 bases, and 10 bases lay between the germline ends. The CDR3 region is CASSLVAGASGNTIYF. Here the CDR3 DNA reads TGCGCCAGCAGCTTGGTAGCCGGAGCCTCTGGAAACACCATATATTTT. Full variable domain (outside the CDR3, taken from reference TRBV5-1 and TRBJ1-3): KAGVTQTPRYLIKTRGQQVTLSCSPISGHRSVSWYQQTPGQGLQFLFEYFSETQRNKGNFPGRFSGRQFSNSRSEMNVSTLELGDSALYLCASSLVAGASGNTIYFGEGSWLTVV.

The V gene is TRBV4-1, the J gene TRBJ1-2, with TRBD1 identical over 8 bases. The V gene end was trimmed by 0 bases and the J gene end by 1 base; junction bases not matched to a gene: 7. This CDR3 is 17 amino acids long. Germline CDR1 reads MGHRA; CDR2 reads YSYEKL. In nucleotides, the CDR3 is TGCGCCAGCAGCCAAGATTATGGACAGGGCCTTAACTATGGCTACACCTTC. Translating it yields CASSQDYGQGLNYGYTF.

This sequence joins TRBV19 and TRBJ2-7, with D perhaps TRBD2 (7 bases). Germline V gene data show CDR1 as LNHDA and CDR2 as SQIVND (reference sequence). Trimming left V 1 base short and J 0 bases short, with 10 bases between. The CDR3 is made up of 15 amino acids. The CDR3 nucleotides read TGTGCCAGTAGTATAGGGGGGGGCCCCTCCTACGAGCAGTACTTC. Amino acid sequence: CASSIGGGPSYEQYF.

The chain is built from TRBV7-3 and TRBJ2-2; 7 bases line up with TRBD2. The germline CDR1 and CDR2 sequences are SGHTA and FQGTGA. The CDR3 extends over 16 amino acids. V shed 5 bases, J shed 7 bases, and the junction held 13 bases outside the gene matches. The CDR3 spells CASSRLGAGEDGELFF. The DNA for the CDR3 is TGTGCCAGCAGCCGCCTAGGGGCGGGAGAGGACGGGGAGCTGTTTTTT.

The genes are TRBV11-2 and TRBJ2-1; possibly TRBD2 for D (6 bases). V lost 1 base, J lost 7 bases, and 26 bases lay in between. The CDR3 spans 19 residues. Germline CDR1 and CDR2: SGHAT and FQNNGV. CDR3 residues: CASSLGVSPGLAFSNEQFF. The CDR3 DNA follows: TGTGCCAGCAGCTTAGGCGTCTCCCCGGGGCTAGCGTTTTCAAATGAGCAGTTCTTC.

The CDR3 region has the DNA TGTGCCAGCAGCTTTCCGGGACAGGGTTTGAATGAGCAGTTCTTC. Its protein product is CASSFPGQGLNEQFF. The gene calls are TRBV7-3 and TRBJ2-1; 9 nucleotides line up with TRBD1. The CDR3 consists of 15 residues. Germline CDR1 SGHTA, CDR2 FQGTGA. Losses at the gene ends were 3 bases for V and 7 bases for J; bases not matched to a gene: 7. The complete variable domain, with remaining parts taken from reference TRBV7-3 and TRBJ2-1, reads GAGVSQTPSNKVTEKGKYVELRCDPISGHTALYWYRQSLGQGPEFLIYFQGTGAADDSGLPNDRFFAVRPEGSVSTLKIQRTERGDSAVYLCASSFPGQGLNEQFFGPGTRLTVL.

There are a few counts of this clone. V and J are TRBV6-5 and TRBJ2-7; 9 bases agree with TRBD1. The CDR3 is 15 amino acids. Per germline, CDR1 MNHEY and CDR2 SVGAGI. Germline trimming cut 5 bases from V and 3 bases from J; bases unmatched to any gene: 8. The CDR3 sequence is CASSAPGQGLYEQYF. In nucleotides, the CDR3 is TGTGCCAGCAGTGCCCCCGGACAGGGGCTCTACGAGCAGTACTTC.

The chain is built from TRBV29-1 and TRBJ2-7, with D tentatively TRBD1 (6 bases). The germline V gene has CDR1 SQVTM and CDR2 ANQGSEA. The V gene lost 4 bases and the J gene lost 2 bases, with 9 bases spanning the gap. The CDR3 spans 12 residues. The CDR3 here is CSVVGQTYEQYF. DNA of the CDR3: TGCAGCGTTGTGGGACAAACCTACGAGCAGTACTTC.

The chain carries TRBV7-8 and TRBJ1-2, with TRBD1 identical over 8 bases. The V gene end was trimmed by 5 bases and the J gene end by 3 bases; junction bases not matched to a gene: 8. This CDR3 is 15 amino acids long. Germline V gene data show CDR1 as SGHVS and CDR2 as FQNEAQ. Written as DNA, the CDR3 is TGTGCCAGCAGCCTACAAGACAGGGGATACTATGGCTACACCTTC. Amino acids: CASSLQDRGYYGYTF.

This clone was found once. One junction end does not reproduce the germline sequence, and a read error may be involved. The CDR3 loop reads CSAPGLAGGNF. In DNA, the CDR3 is TGCAGTGCGCCGGGACTAGCGGGGGGGAATTTT. J is TRBJ2-3 and V is TRBV20-1, with 16 bases fitting TRBD2. Germline V gene lookup returns CDR1 DFQATT and CDR2 SNEGSKA (reference sequence). This CDR3 has 11 amino acids.

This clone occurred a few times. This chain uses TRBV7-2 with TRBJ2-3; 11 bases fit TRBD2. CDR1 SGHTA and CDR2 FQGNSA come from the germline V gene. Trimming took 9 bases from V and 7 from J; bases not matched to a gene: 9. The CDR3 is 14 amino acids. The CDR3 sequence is CARPSGGTSHTQYF. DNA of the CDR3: TGTGCCAGGCCTAGCGGGGGGACATCCCATACGCAGTATTTT.

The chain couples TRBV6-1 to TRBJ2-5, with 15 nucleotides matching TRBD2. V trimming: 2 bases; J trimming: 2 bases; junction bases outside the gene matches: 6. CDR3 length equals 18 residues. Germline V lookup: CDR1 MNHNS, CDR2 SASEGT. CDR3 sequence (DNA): TGTGCCAGCAGTGAATTCCCGGGACTAGCGGGGGGACAAGAGACCCAGTACTTC. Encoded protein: CASSEFPGLAGGQETQYF.

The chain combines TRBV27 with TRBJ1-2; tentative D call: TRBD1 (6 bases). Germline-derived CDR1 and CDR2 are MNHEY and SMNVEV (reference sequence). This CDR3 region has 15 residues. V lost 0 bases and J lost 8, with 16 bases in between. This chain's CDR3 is CASSLSYGGTRGYTF. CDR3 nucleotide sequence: TGTGCCAGCAGTTTATCGTACGGGGGGACAAGGGGCTACACCTTC.

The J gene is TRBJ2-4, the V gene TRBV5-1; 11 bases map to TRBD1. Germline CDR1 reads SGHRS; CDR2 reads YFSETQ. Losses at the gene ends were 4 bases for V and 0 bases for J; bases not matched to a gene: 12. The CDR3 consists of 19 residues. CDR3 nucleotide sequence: TGCGCCAGCAGCAGTTCCGGGACAGGGGGTCTCCTAGCCAAAAACATTCAGTACTTC. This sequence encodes CASSSSGTGGLLAKNIQYF.

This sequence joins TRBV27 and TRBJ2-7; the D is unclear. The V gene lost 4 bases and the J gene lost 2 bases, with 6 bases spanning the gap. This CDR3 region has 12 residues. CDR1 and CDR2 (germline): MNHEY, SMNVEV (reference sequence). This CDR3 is CASSSGAYEQYF. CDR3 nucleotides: TGTGCCAGCAGTTCCGGAGCCTACGAGCAGTACTTC.

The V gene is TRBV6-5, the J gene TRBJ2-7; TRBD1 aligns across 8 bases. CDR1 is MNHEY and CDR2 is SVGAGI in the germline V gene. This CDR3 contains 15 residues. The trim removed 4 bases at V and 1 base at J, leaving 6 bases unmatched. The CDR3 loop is CASSSTYRGSYEQYF. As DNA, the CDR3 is TGTGCCAGCAGTTCGACCTACAGGGGGTCCTACGAGCAGTACTTC.

CDR3 amino acids: CASSAIVAATGELFF. The CDR3 DNA reads TGTGCCAGCAGCGCAATTGTTGCTGCGACCGGGGAGCTGTTTTTT. The chain links TRBV9 to TRBJ2-2; D is unresolved. V was trimmed by 3 bases and J by 5 bases, leaving 14 bases between them. The germline V gene encodes CDR1 SGDLS and CDR2 YYNGEE. The CDR3 sequence is 15 residues long.